What follows describes a single T cell receptor beta chain. The antigen is unknown. This sample was included in a study of T-cell memory formation after mild COVID-19. Background on the study: Most TCR clusters belonged to a single donor. General study findings and limits: Day 15 to 85 contracting clones showed balanced CD4/CD8; day 15 to 37 expanders favored CD4+. Largely, contracting CD4+ clones fell within CM and EM, and contracting CD8+ clones within EMRA.

The CDR3 runs to 16 residues. V shed 5 bases, J shed 5 bases, and the junction held 12 bases outside the gene matches. Looked up from germline, CDR1 is SGHAT and CDR2 is FQDESV (reference sequence). Amplification by 5'RACE using constant-segment primers produced TCR alpha and TCR beta cDNA libraries that carried sample barcodes and UMIs. TCRdb called the 5' RACE reads again in MiXCR, with one record for every CDR3 protein. Among some 600,000 distinct CDR3 sequences listed, 17% were seen once. The sequenced sample was PBMCs or a T cell subset sorted from them (not recorded which). The source of this sequence is an adult woman who had mild COVID-19 (a few samples of this study predate the infection). Cell type and time point are not known. This chain connects TRBV11-1 to TRBJ2-7, with 10 bases fitting TRBD1. The CDR3 spells CASSGLMTGGPDEQYF. The CDR3, as DNA: TGTGCCAGCAGCGGCCTGATGACAGGGGGCCCGGACGAGCAGTACTTC.